This paragraph reports one TCR beta chain. Its antigen is currently unknown. This sample was taken from a study of identifying expanded T cells in peripheral blood. Regarding the study as a whole: Technical replicates showed about 1.1 changed clones; two weeks approximately 16; four weeks 19. Roughly two-week clone count variance significantly increased as total template count grew.

Trimming cost V 8 bases and J 5 bases, with 10 bases left between them. Germline lookup yields CDR1 SQVTM and CDR2 ANQGSEA. The CDR3 sequence is 11 residues long. Collection occurred without any documented infections or immune events in donors. The assay was immunoSEQ multiplex PCR, and TCRdb's table has in-frame clones only and misses some. The sample records tens of thousands of clones, around 84% being singletons. This sequence joins TRBV29-1 and TRBJ2-1; TRBD2 might be the D (6 bases). The clonotype was recovered from a person between 18 and 75 years old in good health. Sequenced material: blood. The DNA for the CDR3 is TGCAGCCTTAGCGGAAACAATGAGCAGTTCTTC. Translated, it gives CSLSGNNEQFF.